This T cell receptor (beta chain) stems from a study of T-cell memory formation after mild COVID-19. About the research overall: Clusters were largely donor specific.

This clonotype has just a few counts. TCRdb re-analysed the 5' RACE reads in MiXCR, keeping a single row per CDR3 protein. This table holds about 400,000 distinct CDR3 sequences, less than 25% found once. Sequencing was performed on PBMCs or a T cell subset sorted from them (not recorded which). The sequence derives from an adult woman who had mild COVID-19 (a few samples of this study predate the infection). Cell type and time point are not known.

The CDR3 nucleotides are TGTGCCAGCAGTTTTCAGGGTTACGGCGAGCAGTACTTC. Its translation is CASSFQGYGEQYF. The chain employs TRBV12-3 or TRBV12-4 and TRBJ2-7; tentative D call: TRBD1 (5 bases). The CDR3 sequence is 13 residues long. The V end was cut by 3 bases, the J end by 6 bases, with 12 bases between.